The 7 T cell receptor beta chains below were found in one sample sequenced in a study of molecular identifiers for immune sequencing clone quantification. Via MiXCR, TCRdb re-called the PCR reads, giving one row per CDR3 protein. The sample contains more than 250,000 distinct CDR3 sequences, 20% to 25% of which appear only once. The sequenced sample consisted of naive CD8+ T cells from blood, with Jurkat cell RNA spiked in. Regarding subset: FACS-sorted CD8+CD4-CCR7+CD45RA+ naive T cells. These TCRs come from a human donor in good health. Some libraries in this study had Jurkat cell RNA spiked in.

This clonotype was recorded at least ten times. CDR3 region: CASRADRGLSEAFF. As DNA, the CDR3 is TGTGCCAGCAGAGCCGACAGAGGGCTCTCTGAAGCTTTCTTT. The chain employs TRBV27 and TRBJ1-1; D is perhaps TRBD1 (5 bases). Germline assignment: CDR1 MNHEY and CDR2 SMNVEV (reference sequence). CDR3 length: 14 residues. The germline V and J ends were trimmed by 6 bases and 6 bases, with 17 bases remaining between them.

This clonotype was seen many times. The rearrangement links TRBV12-3 or TRBV12-4 to TRBJ2-1; TRBD2 is a possible D gene (6 bases). V shed 7 bases and J shed 3 bases, with 40 bases lying between them. The CDR3 runs to 23 residues. The CDR3 nucleotides are TGTGCCAGCACCCTCCTCATCGACAGACCCAGCGGCTGGGGTAGCGGAGTCTACAATGAGCAGTTCTTC. As protein: CASTLLIDRPSGWGSGVYNEQFF.

The V call is TRBV9, the J call TRBJ1-1; 7 bases line up with TRBD1. Germline V gives CDR1 SGDLS, CDR2 YYNGEE. V was clipped by 1 base and J by 3 bases; unmatched bases: 0. The CDR3 runs 13 residues. The CDR3 reads CASSVRGHTEAFF. In DNA form, the CDR3 reads TGTGCCAGCAGCGTAAGGGGGCACACTGAAGCTTTCTTT.

The genes are TRBV2 and TRBJ1-2, with TRBD1 matching 8 bases. The junction had 7 bases not matched to a gene; V was cut back by 4 bases and J by 3 bases. This CDR3 contains 15 residues. Germline loops: CDR1 SNHLY, CDR2 FYNNEI. The CDR3, as DNA: TGTGCCAGCAGTGCTGGGACAGGTTCTGACTATGGCTACACCTTC. Its protein product is CASSAGTGSDYGYTF.

This clonotype has ten or more counts. J is TRBJ2-4 and V is TRBV20-1, with D possibly being TRBD1 (5 bases). The CDR3 runs to 17 residues. V gave up 6 bases and J gave up 0 bases, with 21 bases separating them. The V gene's germline CDR1 is DFQATT and CDR2 SNEGSKA (reference sequence). The CDR3 region is CSAHSMTEPLAKNIQYF. The CDR3 DNA is TGCAGTGCCCATTCTATGACAGAGCCACTAGCCAAAAACATTCAGTACTTC.

This clonotype was seen repeatedly, ten times or more. V is TRBV5-1 and J is TRBJ2-7, with D unclear. The CDR3 is 12 residues long. Germline assignment: CDR1 SGHRS and CDR2 YFSETQ. The ends were cut back, 4 bases at V and 7 bases at J, with 12 bases in the middle. DNA for the CDR3: TGCGCCAGCAGCGCCGTGGGGTTGGAGCAGTACTTC. Encoded protein: CASSAVGLEQYF.

This clonotype was seen ten or more times. The chain links TRBV27 to TRBJ1-1; no firm D call. Trimming removed 6 bases from V and 1 base from J, with 9 bases in between. Germline lookup yields CDR1 MNHEY and CDR2 SMNVEV (reference sequence). The CDR3 consists of 13 residues. For the CDR3, the DNA is TGTGCCAGCAGGGAGCAGGAGAACACTGAAGCTTTCTTT. Protein: CASREQENTEAFF.